Listed below are T cell receptor beta chains from one sample, sequenced in a study of T cell responses to AZD1222 COVID-19 vaccine. Sequenced by immunoSEQ multiplex PCR; TCRdb stores in-frame clones only, minus some. The table has about 84,000 clones, about 89% seen once. The source was peripheral blood, collected 28 days after the second AZD1222 dose. Source of these receptors: an adult who received the AZD1222 COVID-19 vaccine. Both conserved end residues are part of each CDR3. D genes are given only for firm matches. Clone size appears in some rows only: once, few, many, or a class for an expanded clone.

d_call: -
v_call: TRBV18
j_call: TRBJ1-2
clone_size: -
cdr3_aa: CASSRQSYGYTF
cdr3_nt: TGTGCCAGCTCACGACAGTCCTATGGCTACACCTTC

d_call: TRBD2
v_call: TRBV7-2
j_call: TRBJ2-3
clone_size: -
cdr3_aa: CASSPEGLTSGGSTDTQYF
cdr3_nt: TGTGCCAGCAGCCCCGAGGGCCTCACTAGCGGGGGCAGCACAGATACGCAGTATTTT

d_call: -
v_call: TRBV12-3/TRBV12-4
j_call: TRBJ1-1
clone_size: once
cdr3_aa: CASSLSVLAEAFF
cdr3_nt: TGTGCCAGCAGTTTATCAGTATTGGCTGAAGCTTTCTTT

d_call: -
v_call: TRBV18
j_call: TRBJ1-2
clone_size: -
cdr3_aa: CASSPNPGTGYGYTF
cdr3_nt: TGTGCCAGCTCCCCTAATCCGGGGACGGGGTATGGCTACACCTTC

d_call: -
v_call: TRBV6-4
j_call: TRBJ2-1
clone_size: once
cdr3_aa: CASSDGGGHNEQFF
cdr3_nt: TGTGCCAGCAGTGACGGGGGGGGCCACAATGAGCAGTTCTTC

d_call: -
v_call: TRBV3-1/TRBV3-2
j_call: TRBJ1-1
clone_size: -
cdr3_aa: CASSQSVGNEAFF
cdr3_nt: TGTGCCAGCAGCCAATCCGTCGGGAACGAAGCTTTCTTT

d_call: -
v_call: TRBV19
j_call: TRBJ1-3
clone_size: -
cdr3_aa: CASISSLILGNTIYF
cdr3_nt: TGTGCCAGCATAAGCAGCCTCATCCTTGGAAACACCATATATTTT

d_call: -
v_call: TRBV28
j_call: TRBJ2-3
clone_size: -
cdr3_aa: CASSSASTDTQYF
cdr3_nt: TGTGCCAGCAGTTCGGCTAGCACAGATACGCAGTATTTT

d_call: TRBD1
v_call: TRBV4-1
j_call: TRBJ1-2
clone_size: -
cdr3_aa: CASSHHLRDRDYGYTF
cdr3_nt: TGCGCCAGCAGCCATCATCTCCGGGACAGGGACTATGGCTACACCTTC

d_call: -
v_call: TRBV2
j_call: TRBJ2-7
clone_size: -
cdr3_aa: CASRGSPYEQYF
cdr3_nt: TGTGCCAGCAGGGGGTCCCCCTACGAGCAGTACTTC

d_call: -
v_call: TRBV24-1
j_call: TRBJ2-3
clone_size: -
cdr3_aa: CATSGTGNTGPTDTQYF
cdr3_nt: TGTGCCACCAGTGGGACTGGCAACACGGGGCCAACAGATACGCAGTATTTT

d_call: -
v_call: TRBV28
j_call: TRBJ1-3
clone_size: -
cdr3_aa: CASSLLGPLSSGNTIYF
cdr3_nt: TGTGCCAGCAGTTTATTGGGCCCGCTCAGCTCTGGAAACACCATATATTTT

d_call: -
v_call: TRBV7-6
j_call: TRBJ2-2
clone_size: -
cdr3_aa: CASSFGRLTGELFF
cdr3_nt: TGTGCCAGCAGCTTCGGTAGGCTGACCGGGGAGCTGTTTTTT

d_call: TRBD2
v_call: TRBV5-4
j_call: TRBJ2-3
clone_size: -
cdr3_aa: CASSPGLAGGSYTDTQYF
cdr3_nt: TGTGCCAGCAGCCCGGGACTAGCGGGGGGCTCCTACACAGATACGCAGTATTTT

d_call: -
v_call: TRBV10-3
j_call: TRBJ2-6
clone_size: few
cdr3_aa: CAIRDSSGANVLTF
cdr3_nt: TGTGCCATCAGAGACAGCTCTGGGGCCAACGTCCTGACTTTC

d_call: -
v_call: TRBV5-1
j_call: TRBJ2-3
clone_size: -
cdr3_aa: CASSSSGTDTQYF
cdr3_nt: TGCGCCAGCAGCTCTAGCGGCACAGATACGCAGTATTTT

d_call: -
v_call: TRBV7-3
j_call: TRBJ2-7
clone_size: -
cdr3_aa: CASSLSSGLTYEQYF
cdr3_nt: TGTGCCAGCAGCTTAAGCAGCGGGCTAACCTACGAGCAGTACTTC

d_call: -
v_call: TRBV7-2
j_call: TRBJ1-5
clone_size: -
cdr3_aa: CASSLALGGVQPQHF
cdr3_nt: TGTGCCAGCAGCTTAGCGCTGGGGGGCGTCCAGCCCCAGCATTTT

d_call: TRBD1
v_call: TRBV27
j_call: TRBJ1-3
clone_size: -
cdr3_aa: CASSPQGEGGLWAGNTIYF
cdr3_nt: TGTGCCAGCAGTCCGCAGGGGGAAGGTGGCCTATGGGCTGGAAACACCATATATTTT

d_call: -
v_call: TRBV6-1
j_call: TRBJ1-1
clone_size: -
cdr3_aa: CASSDTGNVNTEAFF
cdr3_nt: TGTGCCAGCAGTGACACCGGAAACGTGAACACTGAAGCTTTCTTT

d_call: -
v_call: TRBV11-2
j_call: TRBJ2-7
clone_size: -
cdr3_aa: CASSLAGSPYEQYF
cdr3_nt: TGTGCCAGCAGCTTAGCCGGGAGCCCCTACGAGCAGTACTTC

d_call: -
v_call: TRBV3-1/TRBV3-2
j_call: TRBJ1-1
clone_size: -
cdr3_aa: CASSQNPAGVVTEAFF
cdr3_nt: TGTGCCAGCAGCCAAAACCCGGCAGGGGTCGTCACTGAAGCTTTCTTT